This T cell receptor beta chain came from a study of vaccination and CD4 T cells after COVID-19. About the research overall: Post-COVID draws followed diagnosis by a median about 100 days (range 35 to 161). Stimulation used overlapping spike peptides from SARS-CoV-2, HCoV-NL63, HCoV-OC43 and HCoV-229E.

Germline trimming cut 4 bases from V and 10 bases from J; bases unmatched to any gene: 6. This CDR3 comprises 13 residues. Germline lookup yields CDR1 MNHEY and CDR2 SVGAGI. A word on this clonotype: The antigen is not known.

The Oncomine TCR Beta short-read assay was what sequenced the DNA obtained from cultured CD4+ T cells. Each CDR3 protein is one row after TCRdb ran MiXCR on the PCR reads. This table has tens of thousands of distinct CDR3 sequences, 35% to 40% appearing once. The treatment denotes: approximately nine-day PBMC culture with coronavirus spike peptide pools or control peptides (ViraFEST assay). The material was CD4+ T cells from blood, cultured in vitro, obtained before SARS-CoV-2 vaccination. The source is a human donor who received a COVID-19 vaccine. The chain carries TRBV6-5 and TRBJ2-1; TRBD2 matches 8 bases. This chain's CDR3 is CASSLVSGGEQFF. DNA for the CDR3: TGTGCCAGCAGTTTGGTAAGCGGGGGAGAGCAGTTCTTC.